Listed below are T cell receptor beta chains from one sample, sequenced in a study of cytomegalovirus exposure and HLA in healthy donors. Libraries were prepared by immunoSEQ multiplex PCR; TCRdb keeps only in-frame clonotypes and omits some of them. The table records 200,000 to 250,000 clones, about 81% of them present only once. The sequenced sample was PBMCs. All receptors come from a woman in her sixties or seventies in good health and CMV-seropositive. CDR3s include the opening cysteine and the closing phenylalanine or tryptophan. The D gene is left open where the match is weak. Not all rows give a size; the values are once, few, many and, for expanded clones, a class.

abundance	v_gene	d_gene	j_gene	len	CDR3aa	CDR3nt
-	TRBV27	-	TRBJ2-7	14	CASSPGRSSYEQYF	TGTGCCAGCAGCCCAGGGAGGAGCTCCTACGAGCAGTACTTC
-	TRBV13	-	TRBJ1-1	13	CASSLRGSTEAFF	TGTGCCAGCAGCTTGCGTGGTTCCACTGAAGCTTTCTTT
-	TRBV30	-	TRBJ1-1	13	CAWSGQANTEAFF	TGTGCCTGGAGCGGACAAGCAAACACTGAAGCTTTCTTT
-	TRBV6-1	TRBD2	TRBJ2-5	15	CASRGLAGGRETQYF	TGTGCCAGCAGGGGACTAGCGGGAGGACGGGAGACCCAGTACTTC
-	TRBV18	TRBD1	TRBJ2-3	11	CASARGDTQYF	TGTGCCAGCGCCAGGGGGGATACGCAGTATTTT
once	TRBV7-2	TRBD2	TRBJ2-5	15	CASSFNSGGGETQYF	TGTGCCAGCAGCTTCAATAGCGGGGGGGGAGAGACCCAGTACTTC
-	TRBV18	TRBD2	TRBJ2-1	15	CASSPSSGDYNEQFF	TGTGCCAGCTCACCATCTAGCGGAGATTACAATGAGCAGTTCTTC
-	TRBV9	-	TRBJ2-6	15	CASSVGPSGANVLTF	TGTGCCAGCAGCGTTGGGCCCTCTGGGGCCAACGTCCTGACTTTC
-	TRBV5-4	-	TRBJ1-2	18	CASSLAFGGRAGGYGYTF	TGTGCCAGCAGCTTGGCGTTCGGGGGGCGCGCCGGGGGCTATGGCTACACCTTC
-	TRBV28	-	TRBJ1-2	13	CASSLGQNYGYTF	TGTGCCAGCAGTTTAGGGCAGAACTATGGCTACACCTTC
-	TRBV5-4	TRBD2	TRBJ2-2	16	CASSLEAGGPTGELFF	TGTGCCAGCAGCTTGGAAGCGGGAGGCCCCACCGGGGAGCTGTTTTTT
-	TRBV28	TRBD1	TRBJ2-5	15	CASSDLGGFRETQYF	TGTGCCAGCAGTGATCTAGGGGGCTTTCGAGAGACCCAGTACTTC
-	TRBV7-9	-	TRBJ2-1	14	CASSGSGSYNEQFF	TGTGCCAGCAGCGGGTCGGGGTCCTACAATGAGCAGTTCTTC
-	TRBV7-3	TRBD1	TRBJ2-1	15	CASSLDRGQHNEQFF	TGTGCCAGCAGCTTAGACAGGGGGCAGCACAATGAGCAGTTCTTC
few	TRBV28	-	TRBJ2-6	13	CASRGVGANVLTF	TGTGCCAGCCGGGGAGTTGGGGCCAACGTCCTGACTTTC
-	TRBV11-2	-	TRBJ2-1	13	CASSARGGWEQFF	TGTGCCAGCAGCGCTAGGGGGGGTTGGGAGCAGTTCTTC
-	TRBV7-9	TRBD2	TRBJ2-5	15	CASSLGGRAGETQYF	TGTGCCAGCAGCTTAGGTGGGAGGGCAGGAGAGACCCAGTACTTC
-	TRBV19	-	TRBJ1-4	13	CASSMEKGAKLFF	TGTGCCAGTAGTATGGAGAAAGGGGCAAAACTGTTTTTT
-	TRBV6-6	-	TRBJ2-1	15	CASSSQGGVHNEQFF	TGTGCCAGCAGTTCCCAGGGGGGCGTGCACAATGAGCAGTTCTTC
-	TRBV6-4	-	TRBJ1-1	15	CASSAPESRNTEAFF	TGTGCCAGCAGTGCGCCGGAGAGCCGGAACACTGAAGCTTTCTTT
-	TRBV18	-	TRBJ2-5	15	CASQETRGNQETQYF	TGTGCCAGCCAGGAGACTAGAGGTAATCAAGAGACCCAGTACTTC
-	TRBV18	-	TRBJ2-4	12	CASSQGLDIQYF	TGTGCCAGCTCACAGGGGCTTGACATTCAGTACTTC
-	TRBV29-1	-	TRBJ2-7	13	CSVIDTLSYEQYF	TGCAGCGTCATTGACACCCTCTCCTACGAGCAGTACTTC
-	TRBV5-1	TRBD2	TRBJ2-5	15	CASSPGLAGEETQYF	TGCGCCAGCAGCCCGGGACTAGCGGGAGAAGAGACCCAGTACTTC
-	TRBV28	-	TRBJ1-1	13	CASSFHVEAGAFF	TGTGCCAGCAGTTTTCATGTGGAAGCGGGCGCTTTCTTT
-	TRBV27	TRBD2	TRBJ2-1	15	CASTPAPSGSNEQFF	TGTGCCAGCACCCCCGCGCCTAGCGGGAGCAATGAGCAGTTCTTC
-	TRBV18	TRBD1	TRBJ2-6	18	CASSPPGQVISGANALTF	TGTGCCAGCTCACCACCCGGACAGGTTATCTCTGGGGCCAACGCCCTGACTTTC
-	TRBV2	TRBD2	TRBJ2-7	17	CASSEIEAGGFTYEQYF	TGTGCCAGCAGTGAGATAGAAGCGGGAGGGTTCACCTACGAGCAGTACTTC